The clone carrying this TCR beta chain was counted at least ten times. As yet, its antigen is unknown. CDR3 length: 15 amino acids. Germline V lookup: CDR1 MNHNS, CDR2 SASEGT. V trimming: 4 bases; J trimming: 10 bases; junction bases outside the gene matches: 7. This record belongs to a study of response to subunit inactivated influenza vaccine. Whole-study results and caveats: The authors offered the suggestion that each seasonal influenza vaccination recruits few new T cells.

TCRdb passed the RT-PCR reads through MiXCR, listing each CDR3 protein once. The data contain around 600,000 distinct CDR3 sequences, about 11% of them singletons. The sample was also linked to a second study, of T cells expressing NK-cell markers. From that second work: Beta-chain TCR cDNA was generated via 5'RACE template switching with UMIs. In sorted CD3+CD56+NKG2C+, CD3+CD56+NKG2C- and CD3+CD56-NKG2C+ T cells, TCR beta repertoires were obtained. Among eight sequenced donors, seven carried HCMV seropositivity while one was seronegative.

This receptor was obtained from a man aged 50 or older who received an inactivated influenza vaccine. The specimen was PBMCs from blood, collected on the day of vaccination. The chain is built from TRBV6-1 and TRBJ2-1, with 13 bases lining up with TRBD2. CDR3 DNA: TGTGCCAGCAGTGCCACTAGCGGGGGGGCTGGAGAGCAGTTCTTC. This encodes CASSATSGGAGEQFF.